The next 29 T cell receptor beta chains were all read from a single sample in a study of vaccination and CD4 T cells after COVID-19. Noted treatment: roughly 10-day PBMC culture with coronavirus spike peptide pools or control peptides (ViraFEST assay). Researchers used the Oncomine TCR Beta short-read assay to sequence DNA from cultured CD4+ T cells. MiXCR was run by TCRdb on the PCR reads, yielding one entry per CDR3 protein. The sample has several thousand distinct CDR3 sequences; roughly 60% are singletons. These receptors have no known antigen. The sequenced sample consisted of CD4+ T cells from blood, cultured in vitro. The receptors stem from a human donor who had recovered from COVID-19.

This clonotype was found once. The rearrangement joins TRBV11-2 to TRBJ2-7, with D tentatively TRBD1 or TRBD2 (6 bases each). Trimming pared 5 bases from V and 6 bases from J, leaving 20 bases between. This CDR3 is 15 amino acids long. Per germline, CDR1 SGHAT and CDR2 FQNNGV. The CDR3 here is CASSALGGTHGEQYF. The CDR3 DNA sequence: TGTGCCAGCAGCGCGTTAGGGGGGACCCACGGCGAGCAGTACTTC. Complete variable domain (other parts from reference TRBV11-2 and TRBJ2-7): EAGVAQSPRYKIIEKRQSVAFWCNPISGHATLYWYQQILGQGPKLLIQFQNNGVVDDSQLPKDRFSAERLKGVDSTLKIQPAKLEDSAVYLCASSALGGTHGEQYFGPGTRLTVT.

The chain combines TRBV25-1 with TRBJ2-7, with 11 bases that match TRBD1. Germline V CDR1 and CDR2: MGHDK, SYGVNS. Trimming at V came to 4 bases and at J to 9 bases, leaving 11 bases not matched to a gene. The CDR3 has 15 residues. The CDR3, as DNA: TGTGCCAGCAGTGGAGGGACAGGGGGTACGTCCGGGCAGTACTTC. It specifies CASSGGTGGTSGQYF.

This clonotype was seen a few times. The V call is TRBV20-1, the J call TRBJ2-3; 11 bases agree with TRBD2. CDR1 is DFQATT, CDR2 SNEGSKA, per germline (reference sequence). The CDR3 is 16 residues long. Trimming took 3 bases from V and 6 from J; bases not matched to a gene: 11. The CDR3 DNA follows: TGCAGTGCTAGGGTACTAGCGGGAGTGTTCTCGGATACGCAGTATTTT. Translation: CSARVLAGVFSDTQYF.

The genes are TRBV7-2 and TRBJ2-7; D possibly corresponds to TRBD2 (6 bases). Trimming pared 5 bases from V and 6 bases from J, leaving 17 bases between. The CDR3 consists of 14 residues. Germline values: CDR1 SGHTA, CDR2 FQGNSA. CDR3 loop: CASSAAGPHVEQYF. The CDR3 DNA follows: TGTGCCAGCAGCGCGGCGGGGCCCCATGTCGAGCAGTACTTC.

Here the CDR3 DNA reads TGTGCCAGCAGGGCGGGGACAGGGGCCTACGAGCAGTACTTC. Translation: CASRAGTGAYEQYF. The chain employs TRBV6-1 and TRBJ2-7, with 10 bases fitting TRBD1. V was pared by 6 bases and J by 2 bases, with 4 bases of the junction left unmatched. The CDR3 has 14 amino acids. Germline loops: CDR1 MNHNS, CDR2 SASEGT.

The chain is built from TRBV12-3 or TRBV12-4 and TRBJ1-4; no clear D. CDR3 length equals 14 residues. The germline V and J ends were trimmed by 6 bases and 5 bases, with 13 bases remaining between them. CDR3 in amino acids: CASSRGRRNEKLFF. The CDR3 DNA reads as TGTGCCAGCAGCCGAGGACGGAGGAATGAAAAACTGTTTTTT.

The genes are TRBV20-1 and TRBJ2-2; unclear D gene. The CDR3 runs to 15 residues. The V end lost 2 bases, the J end lost 5 bases, and 15 bases lay between the germline ends. Per germline, CDR1 DFQATT and CDR2 SNEGSKA (reference sequence). CDR3 region: CSARYVGALTGELFF. The CDR3 nucleotides are TGCAGTGCTAGATATGTTGGTGCCCTAACCGGGGAGCTGTTTTTT.

The chain recombines TRBV30 with TRBJ1-2; weak D call: TRBD1 (5 bases). Trimming shortened V by 0 bases and J by 2 bases, and 7 bases separated the two germline ends. Germline CDR1 and CDR2: GTSNPN and SVGIG (reference sequence). The CDR3 has 13 residues. CDR3 coding DNA: TGTGCCTGGAGTGTACAGGCGAACTATGGCTACACCTTC. This encodes CAWSVQANYGYTF. The full variable domain, in which reference TRBV30 and TRBJ1-2 provide the parts outside the CDR3, is SQTIHQWPATLVQPVGSPLSLECTVEGTSNPNLYWYRQAAGRGLQLLFYSVGIGQISSEVPQNLSASRPQDRQFILSSKKLLLSDSGFYLCAWSVQANYGYTFGSGTRLTVV.

The V and J genes are TRBV28 and TRBJ2-7; D is ambiguous. Germline loops: CDR1 MDHEN, CDR2 SYDVKM. Trimming shortened V by 10 bases and J by 2 bases, and 12 bases separated the two germline ends. This CDR3 region has 12 residues. Here the CDR3 reads CATKGLTYEQYF. CDR3 DNA: TGTGCCACCAAAGGGTTAACCTACGAGCAGTACTTC.

In this sample, this clonotype is medium-sized (0.01 to 0.1%). V gene TRBV7-9 combines with J gene TRBJ1-2; D gene ambiguous. The CDR3 runs to 14 residues. Trimming pared 5 bases from V and 3 bases from J, leaving 13 bases between. CDR1 SEHNR and CDR2 FQNEAQ come from the germline V gene (reference sequence). CDR3 DNA: TGTGCCAGCAGCGCGTTCAATCCTCACTATGGCTACACCTTC. Amino acid sequence: CASSAFNPHYGYTF. Drawing the rest from reference TRBV7-9 and TRBJ1-2, the complete variable domain is DTGVSQNPRHKITKRGQNVTFRCDPISEHNRLYWYRQTLGQGPEFLTYFQNEAQLEKSRLLSDRFSAERPKGSFSTLEIQRTEQGDSAMYLCASSAFNPHYGYTFGSGTRLTVV.

This clonotype has just a few counts. The V and J genes are TRBV15 and TRBJ1-1; D not resolved. Trimming shortened V by 2 bases and J by 0 bases, and 10 bases separated the two germline ends. Germline V lookup: CDR1 LNHNV, CDR2 YYDKDF (reference sequence). This CDR3 spans 15 amino acids. CDR3 in DNA: TGTGCCACCAGCAGACCGGCTGGGATGAACACTGAAGCTTTCTTT. It translates to CATSRPAGMNTEAFF. The full variable domain, its missing parts supplied by reference TRBV15 and TRBJ1-1, is DAMVIQNPRYQVTQFGKPVTLSCSQTLNHNVMYWYQQKSSQAPKLLFHYYDKDFNNEADTPDNFQSRRPNTSFCFLDIRSPGLGDTAMYLCATSRPAGMNTEAFFGQGTRLTVV.

This clonotype was found a few times. The rearrangement links TRBV9 to TRBJ2-3; possible D gene TRBD1, 7 bases. The CDR3 extends over 15 amino acids. The V end was cut by 1 base, the J end by 4 bases, with 13 bases between. Per germline, CDR1 SGDLS and CDR2 YYNGEE. CDR3 residues: CASSVRGRGPDTQYF. The CDR3 nucleotides read TGTGCCAGCAGCGTAAGGGGGCGGGGTCCAGATACGCAGTATTTT.

CDR3 sequence (DNA): TGCGCCAGCAGCTTGGAGGGCCCTCCGGGCACTGAAGCTTTCTTT. Amino acid sequence: CASSLEGPPGTEAFF. The chain couples TRBV5-1 to TRBJ1-1, with no clear D. The germline gives CDR1 SGHRS, CDR2 YFSETQ. V was clipped by 0 bases and J by 4 bases, with 13 bases between them. The CDR3 extends over 15 amino acids.

The V and J genes are TRBV7-9 and TRBJ1-1; D is undetermined. With 2 bases removed from V and 0 bases from J, the gap between germline ends came to 7 bases. CDR1 and CDR2 from the germline V gene are SEHNR and FQNEAQ (reference sequence). CDR3 length: 14 residues. The CDR3 reads CASSLTVMNTEAFF. The DNA of the CDR3 is TGTGCCAGCAGCTTAACAGTAATGAACACTGAAGCTTTCTTT.

The chain couples TRBV7-9 to TRBJ1-1, with D unresolved. V shed 5 bases and J shed 0 bases, with 13 bases lying between them. The CDR3 is 15 amino acids. Germline CDR1 SEHNR, CDR2 FQNEAQ (reference sequence). This CDR3 is CASSPRLGMNTEAFF. CDR3 coding DNA: TGTGCCAGCAGCCCCCGGCTGGGTATGAACACTGAAGCTTTCTTT.

The CDR3: CAAGGSFGYTF. The DNA of the CDR3 is TGTGCCGCCGGGGGTTCATTTGGCTACACCTTC. J is TRBJ1-2 and V is TRBV6-1; D perhaps matches TRBD1 (5 bases). The V and J ends lost 11 bases and 7 bases respectively, with 14 bases between them. This CDR3 has 11 residues. The germline CDR1 and CDR2 sequences are MNHNS and SASEGT.

This chain links TRBV15 with TRBJ2-1; 11 bases match TRBD2. The CDR3 has 16 amino acids. V lost 4 bases and J lost 9; bases outside the gene matches: 11. Germline CDR1 LNHNV, CDR2 YYDKDF (reference sequence). The DNA for the CDR3 is TGTGCCACCAGCACGGAGGGGACTAGCGGTTGGGGTGAGCAGTTCTTC. Translation gives CATSTEGTSGWGEQFF.

V is TRBV12-3 or TRBV12-4 and J is TRBJ1-1; tentative D call: TRBD1 (6 bases). The CDR3 runs 15 residues. The ends were cut back, 6 bases at V and 6 bases at J, with 20 bases in the middle. The CDR3, as DNA: TGTGCCAGCAGACAGGGCCACGCGGGGAGGGCTGAAGCTTTCTTT. This gives the protein CASRQGHAGRAEAFF.

The V call is TRBV6-1, the J call TRBJ2-7, with unresolved D. In germline, CDR1 is MNHNS, CDR2 SASEGT. Between the trimmed V and J ends, which lost 4 bases and 4 bases, there was a span of 8 bases. CDR3 size: 12 residues. CDR3 in DNA: TGTGCCAGCAGTGTGTTGGGGTACGAGCAGTACTTC. It is translated as CASSVLGYEQYF.

This clonotype was seen a handful of times. The rearrangement links TRBV20-1 to TRBJ2-7; 7 nucleotides align to TRBD1. Trimming cost V 3 bases and J 4 bases; bases outside gene matches: 6. Germline V gene lookup returns CDR1 DFQATT and CDR2 SNEGSKA (reference sequence). This CDR3 comprises 13 residues. The CDR3 sequence is CSARFQQGYEQYF. CDR3 nucleotide sequence: TGCAGTGCTAGGTTCCAACAGGGGTACGAGCAGTACTTC.

V usage is TRBV7-2 and J usage is TRBJ2-3; no firm D call. The germline gives CDR1 SGHTA, CDR2 FQGNSA. Between the trimmed V and J ends, which lost 5 bases and 8 bases, there was a span of 11 bases. The CDR3 runs 12 residues. The CDR3 region has the DNA TGTGCCAGCAGCCAAGGGTTAGGTACGCAGTATTTT. Protein product: CASSQGLGTQYF.

With regard to this clonotype: Compared with germline, one end of the junction differs, possibly owing to a read error. This chain joins TRBV7-7 and TRBJ2-1; a possible D gene is TRBD2 (5 bases). The length of the CDR3 is 14 residues. Germline loops: CDR1 SSHAT, CDR2 FNYEAQ (reference sequence). The CDR3 is CASSLALDSNEQFF. CDR3 coding DNA: TGTGCTAGCAGCTTAGCGTTGGACTCCAATGAGCAGTTCTTC. Full variable domain (outside the CDR3, taken from reference TRBV7-7 and TRBJ2-1): GAGVSQSPRYKVTKRGQDVTLRCDPISSHATLYWYQQALGQGPEFLTYFNYEAQPDKSGLPSDRFSAERPEGSISTLTIQRTEQRDSAMYRCASSLALDSNEQFFGPGTRLTVL.

This rearrangement joins TRBV27 to TRBJ1-4, with 7 nucleotides matching TRBD1. The V gene end was trimmed by 5 bases and the J gene end by 5 bases; junction bases not matched to a gene: 8. This CDR3 has 15 amino acids. Germline lookup yields CDR1 MNHEY and CDR2 SMNVEV (reference sequence). The CDR3 coding sequence is TGTGCCAGCAGTGCACCGGGACAGAGAAATGAAAAACTGTTTTTT. It translates to CASSAPGQRNEKLFF.

V and J are TRBV6-2 or TRBV6-3 and TRBJ2-4; 7 positions match TRBD1. Germline CDR1 and CDR2: MNHEY and SVGEGT. CDR3 length: 15 residues. V trimming: 6 bases; J trimming: 7 bases; junction bases outside the gene matches: 12. CDR3 in amino acids: CASSPEGQRNNIQYF. DNA of the CDR3: TGTGCCAGCAGCCCTGAGGGACAGAGAAATAACATTCAGTACTTC.

This clonotype was detected only a few times. V gene TRBV20-1 combines with J gene TRBJ1-5; D perhaps matches TRBD1 (5 bases). V shed 0 bases and J shed 5 bases, with 17 bases lying between them. Per the germline V gene, CDR1 is DFQATT and CDR2 is SNEGSKA (reference sequence). This CDR3 comprises 16 residues. CDR3 region: CSARDPRRGKDQPQHF. In DNA, the CDR3 is TGCAGTGCTAGAGATCCGAGGAGGGGTAAAGATCAGCCCCAGCATTTT.

This clonotype has only a few counts. The chain recombines TRBV30 with TRBJ2-7; D not resolved. V was shortened by 4 bases and J by 7 bases, with 17 bases between the two germline ends. There are 13 residues in the CDR3. Germline V gene data show CDR1 as GTSNPN and CDR2 as SVGIG (reference sequence). CDR3 in amino acids: CAWTRPPLREQYF. The CDR3 nucleotides read TGTGCCTGGACCCGGCCACCTCTGAGGGAGCAGTACTTC. Using reference TRBV30 and TRBJ2-7 for the parts outside the CDR3, the full variable domain is SQTIHQWPATLVQPVGSPLSLECTVEGTSNPNLYWYRQAAGRGLQLLFYSVGIGQISSEVPQNLSASRPQDRQFILSSKKLLLSDSGFYLCAWTRPPLREQYFGPGTRLTVT.

This clonotype was seen just once. The chain is built from TRBV9 and TRBJ2-3; no clear D. The CDR3 sequence is 15 residues long. Germline V lookup: CDR1 SGDLS, CDR2 YYNGEE. The germline V and J ends were trimmed by 0 bases and 2 bases, with 10 bases remaining between them. The CDR3 coding sequence is TGTGCCAGCAGCGTAGGTATAGGGATCACAGATACGCAGTATTTT. It translates to CASSVGIGITDTQYF.

This clonotype has only one observation. V usage is TRBV19 and J usage is TRBJ1-2; tentatively, D is TRBD1 (5 bases). The CDR3 contains 14 residues. Germline CDR1 and CDR2: LNHDA and SQIVND (reference sequence). Trimming left V 6 bases short and J 6 bases short, with 17 bases between. CDR3 sequence reads: CASRWKGGVDGYTF. The CDR3 coding sequence is TGTGCCAGTAGATGGAAAGGAGGGGTGGATGGCTACACCTTC.

The rearrangement uses TRBV28 and TRBJ1-5; possibly TRBD1 for D (5 bases). The germline gives CDR1 MDHEN, CDR2 SYDVKM. This CDR3 region has 13 residues. Trimming left V 6 bases short and J 4 bases short, with 10 bases between. The CDR3 here is CASRSRVNQPQHF. The CDR3, as DNA: TGTGCCAGCAGATCCAGGGTAAATCAGCCCCAGCATTTT.